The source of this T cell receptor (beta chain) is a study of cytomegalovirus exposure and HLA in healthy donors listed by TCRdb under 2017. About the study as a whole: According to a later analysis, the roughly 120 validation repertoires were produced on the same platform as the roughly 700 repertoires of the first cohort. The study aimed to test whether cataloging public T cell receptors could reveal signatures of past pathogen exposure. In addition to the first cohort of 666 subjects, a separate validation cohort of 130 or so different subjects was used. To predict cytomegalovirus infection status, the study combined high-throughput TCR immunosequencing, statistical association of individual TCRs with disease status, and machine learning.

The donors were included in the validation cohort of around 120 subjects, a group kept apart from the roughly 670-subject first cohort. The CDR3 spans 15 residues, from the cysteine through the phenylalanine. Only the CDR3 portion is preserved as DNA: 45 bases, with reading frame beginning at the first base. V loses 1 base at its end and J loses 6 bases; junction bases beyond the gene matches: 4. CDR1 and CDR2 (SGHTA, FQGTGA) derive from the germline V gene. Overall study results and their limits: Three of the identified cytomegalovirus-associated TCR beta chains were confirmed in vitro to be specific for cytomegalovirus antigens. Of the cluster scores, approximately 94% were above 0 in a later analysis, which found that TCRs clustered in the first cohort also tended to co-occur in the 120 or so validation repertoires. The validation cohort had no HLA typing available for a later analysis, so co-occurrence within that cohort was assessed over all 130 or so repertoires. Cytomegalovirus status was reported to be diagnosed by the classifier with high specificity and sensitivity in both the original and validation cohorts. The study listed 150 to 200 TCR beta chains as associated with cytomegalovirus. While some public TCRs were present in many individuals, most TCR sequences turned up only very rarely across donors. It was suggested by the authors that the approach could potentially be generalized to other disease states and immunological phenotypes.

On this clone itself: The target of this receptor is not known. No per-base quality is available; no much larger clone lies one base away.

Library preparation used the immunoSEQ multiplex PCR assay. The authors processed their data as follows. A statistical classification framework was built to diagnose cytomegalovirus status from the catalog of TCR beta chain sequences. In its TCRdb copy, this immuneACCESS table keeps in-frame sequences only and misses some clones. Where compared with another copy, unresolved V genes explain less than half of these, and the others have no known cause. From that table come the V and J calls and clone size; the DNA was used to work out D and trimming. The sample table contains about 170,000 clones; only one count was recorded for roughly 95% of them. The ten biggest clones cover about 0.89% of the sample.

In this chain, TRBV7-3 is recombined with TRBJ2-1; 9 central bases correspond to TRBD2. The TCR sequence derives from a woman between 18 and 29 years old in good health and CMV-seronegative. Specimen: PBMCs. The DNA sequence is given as TGTGCCAGCAGCTTAAATAGCGGGGGCCTCAATGAGCAGTTCTTC. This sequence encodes CASSLNSGGLNEQFF.